This passage covers 2 T cell receptor beta chains from one sample sequenced in a study of blood T cell repertoires in COVID-19. Some clones are missing from TCRdb's copy, which holds only in-frame ones; the method was immunoSEQ multiplex PCR. The sample lists about 200,000 clones, approximately 80% occurring once. The sample was peripheral blood. Source of these receptors: a human donor in a cohort sampled during active COVID-19.

On this clone itself: A junction end diverges from the germline sequence, so it may reflect a read error. The chain carries TRBV7-7 and TRBJ2-5; 10 bases align to TRBD2. The CDR3 extends over 14 amino acids. CDR1 is SSHAT, CDR2 FNYEAQ, per germline (reference sequence). CDR3 nucleotide sequence: TGTGCTAGCAGCTTCAGCGGGAGGGAAGAGACCCAGTACTTC. It is translated as CASSFSGREETQYF.

The chain has TRBV28 and TRBJ2-6, with TRBD2 matching over 8 bases. V gave up 2 bases and J gave up 6 bases; unmatched junction bases: 3. Germline CDR1 reads MDHEN; CDR2 reads SYDVKM. CDR3 size: 15 residues. The CDR3 DNA is TGTGCCAGCAGTTTAGGAGCGGGGGTGGCCAACGTCCTGACTTTC. This encodes CASSLGAGVANVLTF.